The sequence of this T cell receptor beta chain was determined in a study of blood T cell repertoires in COVID-19. About the study: Donors in the United States, Italy and Spain gave samples during acute or convalescent COVID-19. Sources were T cells, B-cell-depleted T cells, or PBMCs; the material itself was cDNA or gDNA.

The germline V and J ends were trimmed by 5 bases and 4 bases, with 14 bases remaining between them. CDR3 length: 15 residues. Germline CDR1 is SEHNR and CDR2 is FQNEAQ (reference sequence). Authors' methods: Amplification with reference gene primers provided the estimates of nucleated cell counts. The assay was immunoSEQ multiplex PCR, and TCRdb's table has in-frame clones only and misses some. V and J calls and clone size are copied from that table; D and trimming were computed from the DNA. The sample has 110,000 or so clones; roughly 90% are singletons. V is TRBV7-9 and J is TRBJ2-2; D perhaps matches TRBD2 (6 bases). The sequence came from a human donor in a cohort sampled during active COVID-19. Material: peripheral blood. The CDR3: CASSRDSQLTGELFF. The CDR3 DNA reads as TGTGCCAGCAGCCGGGACTCCCAACTCACCGGGGAGCTGTTTTTT. Combining the CDR3 with reference TRBV7-9 and TRBJ2-2 gives the whole variable domain DTGVSQNPRHKITKRGQNVTFRCDPISEHNRLYWYRQTLGQGPEFLTYFQNEAQLEKSRLLSDRFSAERPKGSFSTLEIQRTEQGDSAMYLCASSRDSQLTGELFFGEGSRLTVL.